This entry lists 17 T cell receptor beta chains sequenced from one sample in a study of blood T cell repertoires in COVID-19. The repertoire was sequenced with immunoSEQ multiplex PCR; TCRdb's copy has only in-frame clones and lacks some. The table lists about 270,000 clones, about nine tenths of them singletons. The sequenced sample was PBMCs or T cells enriched from blood (not recorded which). These receptor sequences come from a woman between 35 and 50 years old with acute COVID-19.

V is TRBV6-5 and J is TRBJ2-2, with 10 bases fitting TRBD1. From germline, CDR1 is MNHEY and CDR2 SVGAGI. This CDR3 region has 15 residues. V was pared by 6 bases and J by 4 bases, with 5 bases of the junction left unmatched. The CDR3 loop reads CASRVDRGPTGELFF. In DNA form, the CDR3 reads TGTGCCAGCAGGGTAGACAGGGGGCCCACCGGGGAGCTGTTTTTT.

This sequence joins TRBV5-1 and TRBJ2-5; a possible D gene is TRBD2 (6 bases). In germline, CDR1 is SGHRS, CDR2 YFSETQ. V lost 1 base to trimming and J lost 3 bases, with 16 bases between them. The CDR3 contains 16 residues. CDR3 sequence reads: CASSLPLGRGEETQYF. CDR3 nucleotide sequence: TGCGCCAGCAGCTTGCCTTTGGGGCGGGGTGAAGAGACCCAGTACTTC.

The rearrangement uses TRBV11-3 and TRBJ2-7, with D perhaps TRBD2 (7 bases). Trimming pared 2 bases from V and 7 bases from J, leaving 15 bases between. The CDR3 sequence is 14 residues long. Germline CDR1 is SGHNT and CDR2 is YENEEA. The CDR3 loop reads CASSLRFGGQEQYF. The CDR3 DNA reads as TGTGCCAGCAGCTTAAGGTTCGGGGGGCAAGAGCAGTACTTC.

The rearrangement joins TRBV9 to TRBJ2-2; D gene uncertain. Germline CDR1 is SGDLS and CDR2 is YYNGEE. Deletions cut 0 bases from V and 0 bases from J, with 3 bases between. This CDR3 is 14 amino acids long. CDR3 amino acids: CASSVAPNTGELFF. CDR3 DNA: TGTGCCAGCAGCGTAGCTCCGAACACCGGGGAGCTGTTTTTT.

V and J are TRBV6-5 and TRBJ1-1, with unresolved D. CDR3 size: 12 residues. CDR1 MNHEY and CDR2 SVGAGI come from the germline V gene. V was pared by 11 bases and J by 2 bases, with 12 bases between. The CDR3 nucleotides are TGTGCCGTAGTACAGCCTAACACTGAAGCTTTCTTT. Translated: CAVVQPNTEAFF.

The gene calls are TRBV7-3 and TRBJ2-2; a possible D gene is TRBD1 (6 bases). This CDR3 region has 14 residues. V gave up 4 bases and J gave up 7 bases, with 13 bases separating them. Per the germline V gene, CDR1 is SGHTA and CDR2 is FQGTGA. The CDR3 sequence: CASSSRGFGGELFF. CDR3 bases: TGTGCCAGCAGCTCGAGGGGGTTTGGCGGGGAGCTGTTTTTT.

The chain is built from TRBV2 and TRBJ1-2, with 8 bases aligning to TRBD1. Germline loops: CDR1 SNHLY, CDR2 FYNNEI. V dropped 7 bases and J dropped 8; count of bases not matched to a gene: 9. The CDR3 consists of 13 residues. The CDR3 bases are TGTGCCAGCAATACGGACAGGGTCGGCGGCTACACCTTC. Residues: CASNTDRVGGYTF. The entire variable domain, with the rest obtained from reference TRBV2 and TRBJ1-2, is as follows: EPEVTQTPSHQVTQMGQEVILRCVPISNHLYFYWYRQILGQKVEFLVSFYNNEISEKSEIFDDQFSVERPDGSNFTLKIRSTKLEDSAMYFCASNTDRVGGYTFGSGTRLTVV.

The chain has TRBV5-6 and TRBJ2-7; D might be TRBD1 (6 bases). Germline V gene lookup returns CDR1 SGHDT and CDR2 YYEEEE. The CDR3 sequence is 14 residues long. The V end was cut by 4 bases, the J end by 7 bases, with 18 bases between. This CDR3 is CASSRLQGFGEQYF. CDR3 nucleotide sequence: TGTGCCAGCAGCCGCTTACAGGGTTTTGGGGAGCAGTACTTC.

The chain links TRBV2 to TRBJ1-1; D gene uncertain. V was pared by 6 bases and J by 6 bases, with 17 bases between. The germline gives CDR1 SNHLY, CDR2 FYNNEI. The CDR3 spans 14 residues. CDR3 in amino acids: CASRAREGLAEAFF. CDR3 in DNA: TGTGCCAGCAGGGCCCGGGAAGGATTGGCTGAAGCTTTCTTT.

V and J are TRBV2 and TRBJ1-1; tentative D call: TRBD1 (6 bases). Looked up from germline, CDR1 is SNHLY and CDR2 is FYNNEI. Trimming shortened V by 1 base and J by 4 bases, and 13 bases separated the two germline ends. The CDR3 extends over 15 amino acids. The CDR3 is CASSEVAGVATEAFF. CDR3 nucleotide sequence: TGTGCCAGCAGTGAAGTAGCAGGGGTTGCCACTGAAGCTTTCTTT.

The chain has TRBV2 and TRBJ2-3; possible D gene TRBD1, 6 bases. V shed 7 bases and J shed 3 bases, with 17 bases lying between them. The CDR3 has 15 residues. Germline CDR1 is SNHLY and CDR2 is FYNNEI. The CDR3 DNA is TGTGCCAGCAAAGAAAAGGGGGTGAGGACAGATACGCAGTATTTT. This sequence encodes CASKEKGVRTDTQYF. The full variable domain, with the rest looked up from reference TRBV2 and TRBJ2-3, is EPEVTQTPSHQVTQMGQEVILRCVPISNHLYFYWYRQILGQKVEFLVSFYNNEISEKSEIFDDQFSVERPDGSNFTLKIRSTKLEDSAMYFCASKEKGVRTDTQYFGPGTRLTVL.

The sample holds one count of this clone. The CDR3 loop reads CASKAQGNYGYTF. The CDR3 DNA reads TGTGCCAGTAAGGCTCAGGGGAACTATGGCTACACCTTC. The J gene is TRBJ1-2, the V gene TRBV19, with a weak D call TRBD1 (6 bases). This CDR3 comprises 13 residues. CDR1 and CDR2 (germline): LNHDA, SQIVND (reference sequence). Trimming pared 7 bases from V and 2 bases from J, leaving 11 bases between.

The rearrangement joins TRBV28 to TRBJ1-1; TRBD1 matches at 10 bases. The CDR3 is made up of 14 amino acids. The V gene end was trimmed by 7 bases and the J gene end by 4 bases; junction bases not matched to a gene: 6. Germline V gives CDR1 MDHEN, CDR2 SYDVKM. CDR3: CASTRQGAFTEAFF. The CDR3 coding sequence is TGTGCCAGCACTAGACAGGGGGCCTTCACTGAAGCTTTCTTT.

A few counts support this clone. The chain combines TRBV5-8 with TRBJ2-2, with TRBD2 identical over 14 bases. The germline gives CDR1 SGHTS, CDR2 YDEGEE. The CDR3 totals 18 residues. V was pared by 8 bases and J by 4 bases, with 13 bases of the junction left unmatched. The DNA for the CDR3 is TGTGCCAGACAGGGGACTAGCGGGAGTCTCCGAGGCACCGGGGAGCTGTTTTTT. This gives the protein CARQGTSGSLRGTGELFF.

The genes are TRBV6-1 and TRBJ1-5; 8 bases align to TRBD1. Trimming cost V 7 bases and J 4 bases; bases outside gene matches: 3. Germline assignment: CDR1 MNHNS and CDR2 SASEGT. This CDR3 contains 13 residues. The CDR3 DNA follows: TGTGCCAGCATACAGGGGGTTAATCAGCCCCAGCATTTT. Its protein is CASIQGVNQPQHF.

The chain is built from TRBV7-8 and TRBJ2-7; 9 nucleotides line up with TRBD1. Germline V gene data show CDR1 as SGHVS and CDR2 as FQNEAQ. The junction had 4 bases not matched to a gene; V was cut back by 5 bases and J by 2 bases. The CDR3 runs to 14 residues. This chain's CDR3 is CASSTYRGPYEQYF. CDR3 nucleotides: TGTGCCAGCAGCACCTACAGGGGGCCCTACGAGCAGTACTTC.

This clone was recorded once. V and J are TRBV5-1 and TRBJ1-4; no clear D gene. Germline-derived CDR1 and CDR2 are SGHRS and YFSETQ. Deletions cut 4 bases from V and 7 bases from J, with 8 bases between. The CDR3 consists of 12 residues. The CDR3 sequence is CASSNPGEKLFF. As DNA, the CDR3 is TGCGCCAGCAGCAATCCCGGTGAAAAACTGTTTTTT.